Detailed here is one T cell receptor (beta chain). Its antigen has not been determined. One base away there is no much larger clone; base qualities are not given. This sample's treatment or condition label indicates: live attenuated yellow fever vaccine strain. At every blood-draw timepoint, two biological replicates of bulk PBMCs were collected. PBMCs were isolated from peripheral blood using a standard Ficoll-Paque protocol. TriZol was used to extract RNA from bulk PBMCs, CD4 and CD8 fractions, and dextramer-positive and dextramer-negative fractions. TCRdb lists the instrument as Illumina NovaSeq 6000. Synthesis of TCR cDNA relied on 5'RACE template switching, a step that introduced a universal primer site along with unique molecular identifiers. Priming of cDNA synthesis was performed from both the TCR alpha and TCR beta constant segments. Two PCR steps were used to amplify libraries, with sample barcodes and sequencing adapters being added in the second step. Libraries were sequenced on Illumina HiSeq 2500 (2x100 bp) or NovaSeq (2x150 bp). Per the authors' processing: MIGEC handled demultiplexing of reads and collapsing into UMI consensus sequences, while MiXCR performed V(D)J alignment. Vaccine-responding clonotypes were defined with edgeR using replicate PBMC samples, requiring FDR below 0.01 and a log2 fold change above 5 up to day 15. Bulk clonotypes were assigned CD4 or CD8 identity according to which sequenced CD4 or CD8 repertoire held them at higher abundance. Starting from the raw public reads, TCRdb applied fastp trimming at Q25, assembled clones with MiXCR and retained in-frame beta chains. Each entry is one CDR3 protein sequence, shown with its most common DNA and genes. The V and J calls were determined by TCRdb, not by the authors. Counted in this sample were approximately 450,000 distinct CDR3 sequences; approximately 18% of them appeared once. Roughly a sixth of the sample is taken by the ten largest.

These data originate in a study of T cells after yellow fever vaccination (dated by TCRdb to between 2018 and 2021). With respect to the entire study: The SMART-Seq v4 Ultra Low Input RNA kit was used to prepare libraries from fractions with low cell numbers. To follow T-cell clones before and after both primary and booster YFV17D yellow fever vaccination, bulk TCR alpha and beta repertoires underwent longitudinal sequencing. Two healthy male donors made up the cohort, one aged 18 to 30 years and the other aged 30 to 40 years. Blood was collected at multiple timepoints before and after primary and secondary immunization, and bulk PBMC replicates and cell subsets were isolated. On the study overall, not on this receptor specifically: Computational filtering was required because FACS-sorted repertoires could contain abundant contaminating clonotypes from the bulk population. The secondary T-cell response was weaker than the primary response but faster, peaking on day 5 instead of day 15. A small fraction of clonotypes appeared in both the CD4 and CD8 compartments, likely as a result of convergent recombination. After the booster, most of the clones that had expanded following primary vaccination were detected again (just under 97% of CD4 and around 87% of CD8), which suggests that memory was broadly maintained. Because the study included only a couple of donors, the extent to which the findings can be generalized is limited.

Between the V and J ends, shortened by 6 bases and 4 bases respectively, the junction contains 15 bases. Counted from cysteine to phenylalanine, this CDR3 has 14 amino acids. The sequence is cut down to CDR3 DNA, 42 bases in frame from base 1. CDR1 and CDR2 were assigned from the germline V gene as SGHRS and YFSETQ. The chain is encoded by TRBV5-1 joined to TRBJ2-3; the D call is tentative, TRBD1 or TRBD2, as each matches 6 bases. The sample in question was PBMCs, obtained before the yellow fever booster vaccination. The clonotype comes from a man between 18 and 35 years old who received the YFV17D yellow fever vaccine. CDR3 loop: CASNGFGGPDTQYF. The sequence in DNA is TGCGCCAGCAACGGGTTCGGGGGCCCAGATACGCAGTATTTT.